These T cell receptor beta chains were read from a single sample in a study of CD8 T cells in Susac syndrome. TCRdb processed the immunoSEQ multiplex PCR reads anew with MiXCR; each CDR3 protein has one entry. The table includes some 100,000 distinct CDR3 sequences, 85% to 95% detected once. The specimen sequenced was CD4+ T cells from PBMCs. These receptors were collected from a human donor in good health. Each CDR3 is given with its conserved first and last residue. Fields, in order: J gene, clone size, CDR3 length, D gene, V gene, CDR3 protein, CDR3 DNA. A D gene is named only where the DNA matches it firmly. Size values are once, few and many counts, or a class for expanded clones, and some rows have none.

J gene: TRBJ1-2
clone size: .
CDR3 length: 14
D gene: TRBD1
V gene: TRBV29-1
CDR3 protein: CSVQSDRTNYGYTF
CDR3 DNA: TGCAGCGTGCAATCGGACAGGACTAACTATGGCTACACCTTC

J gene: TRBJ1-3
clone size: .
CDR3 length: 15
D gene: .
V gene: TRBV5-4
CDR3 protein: CASSFQGMERNTIYF
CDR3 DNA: TGTGCCAGCAGCTTCCAGGGGATGGAACGAAACACCATATATTTT

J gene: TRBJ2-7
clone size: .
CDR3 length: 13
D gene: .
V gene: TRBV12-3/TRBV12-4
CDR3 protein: CASSMEAYYEQYF
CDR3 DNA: TGTGCCAGCAGTATGGAGGCCTACTACGAGCAGTACTTC

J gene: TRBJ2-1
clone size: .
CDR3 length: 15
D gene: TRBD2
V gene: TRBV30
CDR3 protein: CAWSRKAGGSDEQFF
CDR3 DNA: TGTGCCTGGAGTAGGAAAGCGGGGGGGAGCGATGAGCAGTTCTTC

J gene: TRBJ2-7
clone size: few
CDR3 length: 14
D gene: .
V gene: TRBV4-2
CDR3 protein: CASSQELGSYEQYF
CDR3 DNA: TGTGCCAGCAGCCAAGAGCTCGGGAGCTACGAGCAGTACTTC

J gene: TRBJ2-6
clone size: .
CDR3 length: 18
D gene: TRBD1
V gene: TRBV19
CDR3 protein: CASSPRTGQSSGANVLAF
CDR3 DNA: TGTGCCAGTAGTCCCCGGACAGGCCAAAGCTCTGGGGCCAACGTCCTGGCTTTC

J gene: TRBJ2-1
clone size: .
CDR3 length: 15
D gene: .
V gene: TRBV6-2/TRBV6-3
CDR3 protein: CASSYLADMTNEQFF
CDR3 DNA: TGTGCCAGCAGTTACCTGGCCGACATGACCAATGAGCAGTTCTTC

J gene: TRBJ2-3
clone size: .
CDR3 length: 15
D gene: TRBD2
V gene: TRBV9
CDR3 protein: CASQSGGWSTDTQYF
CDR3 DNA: TGTGCCAGTCAGAGCGGGGGATGGAGCACAGATACGCAGTATTTT

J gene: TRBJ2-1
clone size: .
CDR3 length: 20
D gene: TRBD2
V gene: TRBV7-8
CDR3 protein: CASSLHLRHALAGGIYEQFF
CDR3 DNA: TGTGCCAGCAGCTTACACCTCCGTCATGCGCTAGCGGGAGGTATCTATGAGCAGTTCTTC

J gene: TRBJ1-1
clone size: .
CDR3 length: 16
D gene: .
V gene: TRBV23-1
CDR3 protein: CASSPPGFGAKTEAFF
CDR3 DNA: TGCGCCAGCAGTCCACCCGGGTTTGGGGCGAAGACTGAAGCTTTCTTT

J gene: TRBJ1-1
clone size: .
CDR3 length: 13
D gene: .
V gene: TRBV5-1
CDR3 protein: CASSAGWNTEAFF
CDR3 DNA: TGCGCCAGCAGCGCCGGCTGGAACACTGAAGCTTTCTTT

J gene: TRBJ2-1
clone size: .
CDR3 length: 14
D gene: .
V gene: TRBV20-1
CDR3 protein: CSAGGDPYDNEQFF
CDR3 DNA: TGCAGTGCCGGAGGGGACCCATATGACAATGAGCAGTTCTTC

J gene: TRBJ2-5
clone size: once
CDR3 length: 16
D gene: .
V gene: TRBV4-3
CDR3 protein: CASSQDFGAGQETQYF
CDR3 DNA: TGCGCCAGCAGCCAAGATTTCGGCGCGGGTCAAGAGACCCAGTACTTC

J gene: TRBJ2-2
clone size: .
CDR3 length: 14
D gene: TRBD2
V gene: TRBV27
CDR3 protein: CATQAGPFTGELFF
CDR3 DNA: TGTGCCACCCAAGCGGGACCATTCACCGGGGAGCTGTTTTTT

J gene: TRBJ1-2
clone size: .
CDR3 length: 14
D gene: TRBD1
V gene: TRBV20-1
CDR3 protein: CSARKGAGDYGYTF
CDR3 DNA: TGCAGTGCTAGGAAGGGGGCAGGGGACTATGGCTACACCTTC

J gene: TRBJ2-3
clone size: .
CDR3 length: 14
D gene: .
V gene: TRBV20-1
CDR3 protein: CSARENSGTDTQYF
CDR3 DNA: TGCAGTGCTAGAGAGAACTCTGGCACAGATACGCAGTATTTT

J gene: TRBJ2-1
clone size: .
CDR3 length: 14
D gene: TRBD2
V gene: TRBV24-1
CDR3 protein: CATSDQGGIHEQFF
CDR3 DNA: TGTGCCACCAGTGATCAGGGAGGGATCCATGAGCAGTTCTTC

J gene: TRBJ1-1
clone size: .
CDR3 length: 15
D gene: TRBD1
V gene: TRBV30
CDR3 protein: CAWSYPGQGNTEAFF
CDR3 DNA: TGTGCCTGGAGCTACCCGGGACAGGGGAACACTGAAGCTTTCTTT

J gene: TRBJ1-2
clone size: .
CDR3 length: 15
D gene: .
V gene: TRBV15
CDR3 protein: CATSREAGERVGYTF
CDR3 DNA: TGTGCCACCAGCAGGGAAGCGGGGGAGAGGGTTGGCTACACCTTC

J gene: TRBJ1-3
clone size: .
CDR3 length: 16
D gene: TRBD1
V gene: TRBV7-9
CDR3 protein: CASSFLTGLSGNTIYF
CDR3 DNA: TGTGCCAGCAGCTTCCTGACAGGGCTCTCTGGAAACACCATATATTTT

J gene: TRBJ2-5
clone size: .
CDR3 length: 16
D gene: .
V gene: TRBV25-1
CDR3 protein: CASSEPKGVFGETQYF
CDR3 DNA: TGTGCCAGCAGTGAACCAAAGGGGGTCTTCGGAGAGACCCAGTACTTC

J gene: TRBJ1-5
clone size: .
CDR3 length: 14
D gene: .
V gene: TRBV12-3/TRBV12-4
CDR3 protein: CASSLVDDNQPQHF
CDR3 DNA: TGTGCCAGCAGTTTAGTAGATGACAATCAGCCCCAGCATTTT

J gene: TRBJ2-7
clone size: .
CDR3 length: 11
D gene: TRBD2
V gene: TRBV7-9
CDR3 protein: CASSLAGEQYF
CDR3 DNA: TGTGCCAGCAGTTTAGCGGGCGAGCAGTACTTC

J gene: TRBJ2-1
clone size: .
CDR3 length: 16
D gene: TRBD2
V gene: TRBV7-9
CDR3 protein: CASSRASGRGYNEQFF
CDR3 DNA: TGTGCCAGCAGTCGAGCTAGCGGGCGAGGATACAATGAGCAGTTCTTC

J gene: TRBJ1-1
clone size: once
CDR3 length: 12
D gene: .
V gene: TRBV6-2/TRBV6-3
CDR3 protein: CASGEGVVRAFF
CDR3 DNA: TGTGCCAGCGGCGAAGGCGTCGTGAGAGCTTTCTTT

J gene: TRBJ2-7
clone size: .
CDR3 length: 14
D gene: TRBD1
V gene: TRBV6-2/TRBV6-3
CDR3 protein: CASRFRDRGHEQYF
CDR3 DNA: TGTGCCAGCAGATTCCGGGACAGGGGCCACGAGCAGTACTTC

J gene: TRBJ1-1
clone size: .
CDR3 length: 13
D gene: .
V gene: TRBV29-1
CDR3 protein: CSVLGQTNTEAFF
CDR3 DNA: TGCAGCGTCCTTGGACAGACGAACACTGAAGCTTTCTTT

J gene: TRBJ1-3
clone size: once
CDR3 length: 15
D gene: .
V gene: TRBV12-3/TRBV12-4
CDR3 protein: CASSLAGSSGNTIYF
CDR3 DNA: TGTGCCAGCAGTTTAGCAGGAAGCTCTGGAAACACCATATATTTT